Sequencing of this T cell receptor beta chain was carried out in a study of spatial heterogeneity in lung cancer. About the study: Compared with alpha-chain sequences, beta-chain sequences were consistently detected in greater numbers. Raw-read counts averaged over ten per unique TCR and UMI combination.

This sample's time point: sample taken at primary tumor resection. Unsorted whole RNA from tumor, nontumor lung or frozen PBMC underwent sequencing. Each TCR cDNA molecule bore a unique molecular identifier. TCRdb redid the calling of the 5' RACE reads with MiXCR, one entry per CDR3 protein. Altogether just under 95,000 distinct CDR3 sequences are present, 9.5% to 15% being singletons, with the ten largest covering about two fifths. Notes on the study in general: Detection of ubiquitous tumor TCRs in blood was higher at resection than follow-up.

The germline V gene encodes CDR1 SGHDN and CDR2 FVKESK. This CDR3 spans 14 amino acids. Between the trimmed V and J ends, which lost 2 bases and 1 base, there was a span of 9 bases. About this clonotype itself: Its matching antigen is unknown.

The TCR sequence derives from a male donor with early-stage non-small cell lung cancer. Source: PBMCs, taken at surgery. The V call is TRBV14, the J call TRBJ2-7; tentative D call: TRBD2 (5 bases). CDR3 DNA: TGTGCCAGCAGCCAACTTGGGAGTTCCTACGAGCAGTACTTC. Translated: CASSQLGSSYEQYF.